These 26 T cell receptor beta chains were sequenced from one sample in a study of blood T cell repertoires in COVID-19. Method: immunoSEQ multiplex PCR; TCRdb's copy keeps in-frame clones and lacks some. Here the sample spans about 150,000 clones, about 80% being singletons. The sequencing sample was made of peripheral blood. Receptors were obtained from a woman aged 60-75 years with acute or convalescent COVID-19.

The V gene is TRBV2, the J gene TRBJ1-5, with 9 bases that match TRBD1. Germline loops: CDR1 SNHLY, CDR2 FYNNEI. This CDR3 comprises 15 residues. V was clipped by 6 bases and J by 4 bases; unmatched bases: 7. This CDR3 reads CASRYRGLGNQPQHF. CDR3 bases: TGTGCCAGCAGGTACAGGGGGCTAGGTAATCAGCCCCAGCATTTT.

This clone was observed a few times. The rearrangement joins TRBV12-3 or TRBV12-4 to TRBJ2-1, with D tentatively TRBD1 (5 bases). Deletions cut 6 bases from V and 7 bases from J, with 7 bases between. The CDR3 spans 11 residues. The CDR3, as DNA: TGTGCCAGCAGCAAGGGGAATGAGCAGTTCTTC. Its translation is CASSKGNEQFF.

A few counts support this clone. V is TRBV23-1 and J is TRBJ1-5, with D hard to call. TRBV23-1 is sorted into the ORF group, with uncertain function. CDR3 length: 14 residues. V dropped 0 bases and J dropped 1 base, with 4 bases sitting between them. The CDR3 region is CASSQSRSNQPQHF. Written as DNA, the CDR3 is TGCGCCAGCAGTCAATCGCGGAGCAATCAGCCCCAGCATTTT.

This clone showed up just a few times. The chain recombines TRBV3-1 (or the pseudogene TRBV3-2) with TRBJ1-2; D is undetermined. Germline CDR1 LGHDT, CDR2 YNNKEL (reference sequence). V was trimmed by 3 bases and J by 4 bases, leaving 3 bases between them. This CDR3 is built from 11 residues. The CDR3 here is CASSQAYGYTF. The CDR3 DNA is TGTGCCAGCAGCCAGGCCTATGGCTACACCTTC.

The V and J genes are TRBV18 and TRBJ1-4; D is unclear. CDR1 is KGHSH and CDR2 is LQKENI in the germline V gene. Trimming took off 3 bases at V and 4 bases at J, with 9 bases between the two ends. The CDR3 runs to 14 residues. This CDR3 is CASSPGFLNEKLFF. In DNA form, the CDR3 reads TGTGCCAGCTCACCCGGTTTCCTTAATGAAAAACTGTTTTTT.

This rearrangement joins TRBV3-1 (or the pseudogene TRBV3-2) to TRBJ2-5; 7 nucleotides agree with TRBD2. The germline CDR1 and CDR2 sequences are LGHDT and YNNKEL (reference sequence). The CDR3 runs to 13 residues. V lost 5 bases, J lost 2 bases, and 2 bases stayed unmatched. Here the CDR3 reads CASSTGLQETQYF. The CDR3 DNA sequence: TGTGCCAGCAGCACGGGACTACAAGAGACCCAGTACTTC.

The rearrangement uses TRBV27 and TRBJ2-1; weak D call: TRBD2 (7 bases). Germline-derived CDR1 and CDR2 are MNHEY and SMNVEV (reference sequence). Deletions cut 8 bases from V and 5 bases from J, with 19 bases between. The CDR3 spans 15 residues. The CDR3 here is CASRLKGGVDNEQFF. The CDR3 nucleotides are TGTGCCAGCCGGCTAAAGGGGGGGGTCGACAATGAGCAGTTCTTC.

This clone occurred a few times. V gene TRBV19 combines with J gene TRBJ1-5; TRBD1 aligns across 7 bases. CDR3 length equals 16 residues. Germline trimming cut 5 bases from V and 5 bases from J; bases unmatched to any gene: 12. Germline CDR1 and CDR2: LNHDA and SQIVND (reference sequence). The chain's CDR3 is CASSPRGQGWDQPQHF. As DNA, the CDR3 is TGTGCCAGTAGTCCGAGGGGGCAGGGGTGGGATCAGCCCCAGCATTTT.

V usage is TRBV27 and J usage is TRBJ2-2; 9 nucleotides agree with TRBD2. The trim removed 7 bases at V and 8 bases at J, leaving 14 bases unmatched. The CDR3 loop spans 16 amino acids. CDR1 MNHEY and CDR2 SMNVEV come from the germline V gene (reference sequence). The CDR3, as DNA: TGTGCCAGCACCCAAAAGCGGGGGGCCAAGGGTGGGGAGCTGTTTTTT. The encoded protein is CASTQKRGAKGGELFF.

V gene TRBV2 combines with J gene TRBJ2-7, with TRBD2 matching over 11 bases. This CDR3 is 14 amino acids long. In germline, CDR1 is SNHLY, CDR2 FYNNEI. After removal of 5 bases from V and 3 bases from J, the junction contained 3 bases not matched to a gene. CDR3 in DNA: TGTGCCAGCAGTTTTACTAGCGGGGGCTACGAGCAGTACTTC. Protein: CASSFTSGGYEQYF.

V is TRBV5-6 and J is TRBJ1-2; D is perhaps TRBD1 (5 bases). V was pared by 4 bases and J by 0 bases, with 10 bases between. This CDR3 is built from 14 residues. Germline V gives CDR1 SGHDT, CDR2 YYEEEE. This CDR3 is CASSLDRANYGYTF. The CDR3 DNA sequence: TGTGCCAGCAGCCTCGACAGAGCTAACTATGGCTACACCTTC.

This clone was observed a few times. The V call is TRBV7-9, the J call TRBJ2-5; 11 bases fit TRBD2. The germline V gene has CDR1 SEHNR and CDR2 FQNEAQ (reference sequence). The trim removed 5 bases at V and 2 bases at J, leaving 10 bases unmatched. CDR3 size: 17 residues. This chain's CDR3 is CASSTPRGLAAQETQYF. CDR3 coding DNA: TGTGCCAGCAGCACCCCCAGGGGACTAGCGGCTCAAGAGACCCAGTACTTC.

The J gene is TRBJ1-2, the V gene TRBV7-9; 10 bases fit TRBD1. V shed 3 bases and J 6 bases; nucleotides not matched to a gene: 4. Germline CDR1 and CDR2: SEHNR and FQNEAQ (reference sequence). This CDR3 region has 14 residues. The CDR3 spells CASSFFGTGDGYTF. CDR3 nucleotide sequence: TGTGCCAGCAGCTTTTTTGGGACAGGGGATGGCTACACCTTC.

The chain carries TRBV6-6 and TRBJ1-3; D ambiguous. Trimming removed 6 bases from V and 0 bases from J, with 6 bases in between. The CDR3 runs 13 residues. The germline gives CDR1 MNHNY, CDR2 SVGAGI (reference sequence). The CDR3 reads CASRSLSGNTIYF. The DNA for the CDR3 is TGTGCCAGCAGGTCACTCTCTGGAAACACCATATATTTT.

A single count supports this clone. This sequence joins TRBV18 and TRBJ2-1, with 8 bases lining up with TRBD1. The J segment lost 8 bases and the V segment lost 6 bases, leaving 12 bases of the junction unmatched. Germline V gene lookup returns CDR1 KGHSH and CDR2 LQKENI. The CDR3 has 15 amino acids. For the CDR3, the DNA is TGTGCCAGCTCGACCGGGACAGGTCCTAACGATGAGCAGTTCTTC. Encoded protein: CASSTGTGPNDEQFF.

This clone was recorded once. V and J are TRBV6-6 and TRBJ1-5, with a weak D call TRBD1 (5 bases). This CDR3 spans 13 amino acids. Trimming left V 4 bases short and J 4 bases short, with 8 bases between. CDR1 MNHNY and CDR2 SVGAGI come from the germline V gene (reference sequence). CDR3 loop: CASSSGINQPQHF. The CDR3 DNA reads TGTGCCAGCAGTTCAGGGATTAATCAGCCCCAGCATTTT.

This clone was observed a handful of times. The V and J genes are TRBV6-5 and TRBJ1-5, with D hard to call. Germline V CDR1 and CDR2: MNHEY, SVGAGI. V lost 2 bases, J lost 0 bases, and 8 bases lay in between. The CDR3 is made up of 15 amino acids. The CDR3 region is CASSYGQNSNQPQHF. The CDR3 coding sequence is TGTGCCAGCAGTTACGGTCAGAATAGCAATCAGCCCCAGCATTTT.

About this clone: Other nucleotide sequences from this sample produce the same CDR3. The chain carries TRBV5-1 and TRBJ1-6; D is undetermined. With 4 bases removed from V and 7 bases from J, the gap between germline ends came to 9 bases. The germline gives CDR1 SGHRS, CDR2 YFSETQ. The CDR3 has 13 residues. CDR3 protein: CASSLQSNSPLHF. The CDR3 DNA is TGCGCCAGCAGCCTCCAGTCCAATTCACCCCTCCACTTT.

The rearrangement links TRBV7-8 to TRBJ1-1; 7 nucleotides align to TRBD1. This CDR3 region has 16 residues. The ends lost 4 bases at V and 3 bases at J; junction bases unmatched: 11. CDR1 and CDR2 (germline): SGHVS, FQNEAQ. CDR3 nucleotides: TGTGCCAGCAGCTACCCGCGGGACAGCGAGGACACTGAAGCTTTCTTT. It codes for CASSYPRDSEDTEAFF.

V gene TRBV7-8 combines with J gene TRBJ2-3; D call uncertain. Trimming pared 2 bases from V and 0 bases from J, leaving 6 bases between. Germline V lookup: CDR1 SGHVS, CDR2 FQNEAQ. The length of the CDR3 is 14 residues. For the CDR3, the DNA is TGTGCCAGCAGCTTACAGGCTAGCACAGATACGCAGTATTTT. It codes for CASSLQASTDTQYF.

The J gene is TRBJ1-5, the V gene TRBV9, with TRBD1 identical over 7 bases. V was pared by 4 bases and J by 5 bases, with 9 bases of the junction left unmatched. The germline gives CDR1 SGDLS, CDR2 YYNGEE. The CDR3 sequence is 15 residues long. As DNA, the CDR3 is TGTGCCAGCAGCCTTTGGGGGACAGATGATCAGCCCCAGCATTTT. Amino acids: CASSLWGTDDQPQHF.

The chain is built from TRBV7-9 and TRBJ1-1; D may be TRBD1 (5 bases). The CDR3 covers 17 residues. Per the germline V gene, CDR1 is SEHNR and CDR2 is FQNEAQ (reference sequence). Trimming removed 5 bases from V and 5 bases from J, with 24 bases in between. The CDR3 spells CASSQGGEGFGGTEAFF. The CDR3 coding sequence is TGTGCCAGCAGCCAGGGCGGAGAGGGGTTTGGAGGGACTGAAGCTTTCTTT.

The sample holds a few counts of this clone. This rearrangement joins TRBV9 to TRBJ2-5; 7 bases are a match to TRBD2. Germline V CDR1 and CDR2: SGDLS, YYNGEE. Trimming removed 2 bases from V and 2 bases from J; junction bases left unmatched: 3. The CDR3 is 14 residues long. The CDR3 bases are TGTGCCAGCAGCGTGGGACTAACTCAAGAGACCCAGTACTTC. As protein: CASSVGLTQETQYF.

This clone occurred many times. This sequence joins TRBV6-2 or TRBV6-3 and TRBJ2-2; TRBD2 agrees at 8 bases. With 6 bases clipped from V and 6 bases from J, the junction kept 9 bases outside the gene matches. The CDR3 covers 15 residues. Germline values: CDR1 MNHEY, CDR2 SVGEGT. CDR3 nucleotide sequence: TGTGCCAGCAGCGCGGGGACTAGAGGGGCCGGGGAGCTGTTTTTT. Translated: CASSAGTRGAGELFF.

The chain links TRBV19 to TRBJ1-1; 10 bases align to TRBD1. Germline CDR1 LNHDA, CDR2 SQIVND (reference sequence). The CDR3 sequence is 14 residues long. V was pared by 5 bases and J by 6 bases, with 6 bases of the junction left unmatched. Here the CDR3 DNA reads TGTGCCAGTAGTGTCTCCGGGACAGGGGCTGAAGCTTTCTTT. Translating gives CASSVSGTGAEAFF.

V usage is TRBV6-5 and J usage is TRBJ2-5; the match to TRBD1 covers 7 bases. CDR1 and CDR2 from the germline V gene are MNHEY and SVGAGI. J lost 0 bases, V lost 1 base, and 5 bases had no gene match. The CDR3 consists of 16 residues. CDR3 coding DNA: TGTGCCAGCAGTTACTTGGGACAGAAGTACCAAGAGACCCAGTACTTC. It translates to CASSYLGQKYQETQYF.